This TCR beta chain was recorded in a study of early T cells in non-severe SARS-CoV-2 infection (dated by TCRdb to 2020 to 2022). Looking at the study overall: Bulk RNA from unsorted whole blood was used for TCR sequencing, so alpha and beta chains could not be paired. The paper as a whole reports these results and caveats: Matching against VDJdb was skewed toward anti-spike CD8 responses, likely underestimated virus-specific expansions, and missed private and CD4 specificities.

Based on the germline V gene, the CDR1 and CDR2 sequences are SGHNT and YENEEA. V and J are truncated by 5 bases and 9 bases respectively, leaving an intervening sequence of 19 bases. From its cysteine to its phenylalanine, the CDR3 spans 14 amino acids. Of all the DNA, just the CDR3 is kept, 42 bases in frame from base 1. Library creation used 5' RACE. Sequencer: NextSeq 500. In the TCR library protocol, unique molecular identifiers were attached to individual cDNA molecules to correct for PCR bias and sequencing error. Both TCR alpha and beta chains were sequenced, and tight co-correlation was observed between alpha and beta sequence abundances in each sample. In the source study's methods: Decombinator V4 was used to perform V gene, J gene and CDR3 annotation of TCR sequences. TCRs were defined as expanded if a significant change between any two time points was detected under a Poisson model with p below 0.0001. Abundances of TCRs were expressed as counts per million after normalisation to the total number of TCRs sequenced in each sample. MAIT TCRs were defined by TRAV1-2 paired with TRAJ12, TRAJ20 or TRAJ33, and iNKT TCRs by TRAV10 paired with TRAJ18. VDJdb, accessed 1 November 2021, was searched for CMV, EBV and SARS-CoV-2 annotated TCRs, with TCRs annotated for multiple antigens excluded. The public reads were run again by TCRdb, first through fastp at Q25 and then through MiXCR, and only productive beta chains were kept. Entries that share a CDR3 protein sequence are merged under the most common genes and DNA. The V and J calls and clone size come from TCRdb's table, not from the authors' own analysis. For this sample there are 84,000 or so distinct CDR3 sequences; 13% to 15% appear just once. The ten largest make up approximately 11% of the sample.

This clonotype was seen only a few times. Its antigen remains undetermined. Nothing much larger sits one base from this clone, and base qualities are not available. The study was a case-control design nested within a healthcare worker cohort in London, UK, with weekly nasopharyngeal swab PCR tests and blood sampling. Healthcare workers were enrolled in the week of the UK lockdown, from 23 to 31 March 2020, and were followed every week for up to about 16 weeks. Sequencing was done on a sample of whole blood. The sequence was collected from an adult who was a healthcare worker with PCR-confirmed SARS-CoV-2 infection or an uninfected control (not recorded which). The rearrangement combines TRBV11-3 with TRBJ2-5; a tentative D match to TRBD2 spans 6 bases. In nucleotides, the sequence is TGTGCCAGCAGCCAGGGAGGTATCAGGGAGGCCCAGTACTTC. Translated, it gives CASSQGGIREAQYF.